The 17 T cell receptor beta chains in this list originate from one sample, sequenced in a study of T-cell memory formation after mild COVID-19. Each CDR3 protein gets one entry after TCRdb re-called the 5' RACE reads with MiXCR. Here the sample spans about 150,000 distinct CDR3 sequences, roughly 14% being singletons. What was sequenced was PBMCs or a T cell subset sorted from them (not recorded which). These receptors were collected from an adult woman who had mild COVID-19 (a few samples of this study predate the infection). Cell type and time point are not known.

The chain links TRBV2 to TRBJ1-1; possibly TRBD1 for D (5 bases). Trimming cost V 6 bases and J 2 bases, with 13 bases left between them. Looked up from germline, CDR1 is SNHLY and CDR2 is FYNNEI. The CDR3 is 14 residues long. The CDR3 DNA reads TGTGCCAGCAGACCTGGGGGGGGTAACACTGAAGCTTTCTTT. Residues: CASRPGGGNTEAFF.

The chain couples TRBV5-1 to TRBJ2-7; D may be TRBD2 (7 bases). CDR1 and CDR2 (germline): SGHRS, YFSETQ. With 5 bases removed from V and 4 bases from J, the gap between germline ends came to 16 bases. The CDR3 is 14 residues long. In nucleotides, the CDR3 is TGCGCCAGCAGTCCGGGGGCGGGAGAGTACGAGCAGTACTTC. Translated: CASSPGAGEYEQYF.

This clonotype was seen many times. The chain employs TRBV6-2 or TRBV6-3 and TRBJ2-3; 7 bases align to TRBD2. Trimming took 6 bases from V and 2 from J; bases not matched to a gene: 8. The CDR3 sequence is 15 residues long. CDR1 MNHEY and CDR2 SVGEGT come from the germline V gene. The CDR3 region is CASRLASTHTDTQYF. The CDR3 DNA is TGTGCCAGCAGACTAGCGTCGACCCACACAGATACGCAGTATTTT.

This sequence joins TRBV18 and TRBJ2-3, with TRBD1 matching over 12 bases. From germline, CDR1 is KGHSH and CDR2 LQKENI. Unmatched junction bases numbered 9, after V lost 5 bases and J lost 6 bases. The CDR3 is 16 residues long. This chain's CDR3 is CASSSTGTGGPDTQYF. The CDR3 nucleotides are TGTGCCAGCTCATCGACCGGGACAGGGGGCCCCGATACGCAGTATTTT.

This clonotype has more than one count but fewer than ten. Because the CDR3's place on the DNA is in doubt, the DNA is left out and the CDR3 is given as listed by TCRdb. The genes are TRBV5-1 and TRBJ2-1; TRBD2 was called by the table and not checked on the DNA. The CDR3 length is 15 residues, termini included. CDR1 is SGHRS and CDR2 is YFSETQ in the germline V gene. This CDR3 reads CASSLGDYFGNEQFF.

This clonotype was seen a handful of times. This chain's CDR3 is CASSLGLGGNQPQHF. The DNA for the CDR3 is TGCGCCAGCAGCTTGGGGTTAGGGGGCAATCAGCCCCAGCATTTT. The chain carries TRBV4-1 and TRBJ1-5; D might be TRBD1 (5 bases). The ends were cut back, 5 bases at V and 2 bases at J, with 13 bases in the middle. This CDR3 has 15 amino acids. CDR1 and CDR2 (germline): MGHRA, YSYEKL.

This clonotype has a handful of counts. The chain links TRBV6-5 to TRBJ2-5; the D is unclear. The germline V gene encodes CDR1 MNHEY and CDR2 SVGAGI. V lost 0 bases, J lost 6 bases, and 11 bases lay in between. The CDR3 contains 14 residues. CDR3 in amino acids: CASSYSSSPKTQYF. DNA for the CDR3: TGTGCCAGCAGTTACTCCTCCTCCCCGAAGACCCAGTACTTC.

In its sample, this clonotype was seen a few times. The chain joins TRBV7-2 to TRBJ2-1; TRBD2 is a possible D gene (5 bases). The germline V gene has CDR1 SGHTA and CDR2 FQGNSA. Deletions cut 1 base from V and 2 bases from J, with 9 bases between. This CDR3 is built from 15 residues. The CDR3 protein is CASSLERTPYNEQFF. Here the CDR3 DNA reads TGTGCCAGCAGCTTAGAAAGGACTCCCTACAATGAGCAGTTCTTC.

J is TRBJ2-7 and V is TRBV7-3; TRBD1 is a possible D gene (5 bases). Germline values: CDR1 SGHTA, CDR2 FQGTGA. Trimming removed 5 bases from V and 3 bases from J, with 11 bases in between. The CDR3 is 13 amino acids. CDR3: CASSLSRGYEQYF. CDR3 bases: TGTGCCAGCAGCCTCTCTAGGGGCTACGAGCAGTACTTC.

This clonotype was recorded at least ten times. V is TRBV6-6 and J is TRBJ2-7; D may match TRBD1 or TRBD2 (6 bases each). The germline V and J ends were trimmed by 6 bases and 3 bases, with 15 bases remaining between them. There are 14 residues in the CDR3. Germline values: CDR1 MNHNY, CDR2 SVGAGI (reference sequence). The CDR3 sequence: CASSQRGRNYEQYF. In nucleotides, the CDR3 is TGTGCCAGCAGCCAGAGGGGGAGGAACTACGAGCAGTACTTC.

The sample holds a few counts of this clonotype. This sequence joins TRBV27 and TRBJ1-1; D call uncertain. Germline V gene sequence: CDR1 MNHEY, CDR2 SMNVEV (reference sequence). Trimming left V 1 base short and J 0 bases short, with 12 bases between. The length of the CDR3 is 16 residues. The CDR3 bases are TGTGCCAGCAGTTTATTCGGCACCTTAATGAACACTGAAGCTTTCTTT. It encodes CASSLFGTLMNTEAFF.

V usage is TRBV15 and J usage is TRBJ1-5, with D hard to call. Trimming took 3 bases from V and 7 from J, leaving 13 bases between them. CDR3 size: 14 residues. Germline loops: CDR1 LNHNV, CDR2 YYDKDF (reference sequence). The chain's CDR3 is CATSRDSANQPQHF. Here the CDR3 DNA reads TGTGCCACCAGCAGGGATTCGGCAAACCAGCCCCAGCATTTT.

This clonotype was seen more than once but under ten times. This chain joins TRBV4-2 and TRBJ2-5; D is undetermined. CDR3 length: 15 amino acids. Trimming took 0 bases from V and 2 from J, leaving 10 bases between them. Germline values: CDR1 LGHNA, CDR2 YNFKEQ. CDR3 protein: CASSQDLDPQETQYF. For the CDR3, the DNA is TGTGCCAGCAGCCAAGATCTAGACCCTCAAGAGACCCAGTACTTC.

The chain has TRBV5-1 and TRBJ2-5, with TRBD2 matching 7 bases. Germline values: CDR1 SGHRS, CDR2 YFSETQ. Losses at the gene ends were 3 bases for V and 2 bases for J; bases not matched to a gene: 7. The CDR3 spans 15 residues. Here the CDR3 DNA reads TGCGCCAGCAGCTCCGGCCTAGCGGTACAAGAGACCCAGTACTTC. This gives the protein CASSSGLAVQETQYF.

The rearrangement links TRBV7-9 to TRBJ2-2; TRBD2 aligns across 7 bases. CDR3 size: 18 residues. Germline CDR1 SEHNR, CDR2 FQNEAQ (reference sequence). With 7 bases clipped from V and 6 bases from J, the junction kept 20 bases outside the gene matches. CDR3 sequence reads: CASTRHAAGHEYPGELFF. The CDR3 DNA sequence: TGTGCCAGCACCCGCCACGCAGCGGGGCACGAGTATCCCGGGGAGCTGTTTTTT.

The DNA of the CDR3 is TGTGCCACCAAAGGGCCCACAAACACTGAAGCTTTCTTT. It codes for CATKGPTNTEAFF. V is TRBV24-1 and J is TRBJ1-1; no reliable D call. In germline, CDR1 is KGHDR, CDR2 SFDVKD. Trimming cost V 8 bases and J 2 bases, with 11 bases left between them. This CDR3 is built from 13 residues.

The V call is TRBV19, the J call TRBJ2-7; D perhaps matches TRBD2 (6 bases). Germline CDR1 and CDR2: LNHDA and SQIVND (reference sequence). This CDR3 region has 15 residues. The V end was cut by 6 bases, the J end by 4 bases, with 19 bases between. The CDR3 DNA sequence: TGTGCCAGTAGCGACGCCCGGGAGCCCCGGTACGAGCAGTACTTC. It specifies CASSDAREPRYEQYF.